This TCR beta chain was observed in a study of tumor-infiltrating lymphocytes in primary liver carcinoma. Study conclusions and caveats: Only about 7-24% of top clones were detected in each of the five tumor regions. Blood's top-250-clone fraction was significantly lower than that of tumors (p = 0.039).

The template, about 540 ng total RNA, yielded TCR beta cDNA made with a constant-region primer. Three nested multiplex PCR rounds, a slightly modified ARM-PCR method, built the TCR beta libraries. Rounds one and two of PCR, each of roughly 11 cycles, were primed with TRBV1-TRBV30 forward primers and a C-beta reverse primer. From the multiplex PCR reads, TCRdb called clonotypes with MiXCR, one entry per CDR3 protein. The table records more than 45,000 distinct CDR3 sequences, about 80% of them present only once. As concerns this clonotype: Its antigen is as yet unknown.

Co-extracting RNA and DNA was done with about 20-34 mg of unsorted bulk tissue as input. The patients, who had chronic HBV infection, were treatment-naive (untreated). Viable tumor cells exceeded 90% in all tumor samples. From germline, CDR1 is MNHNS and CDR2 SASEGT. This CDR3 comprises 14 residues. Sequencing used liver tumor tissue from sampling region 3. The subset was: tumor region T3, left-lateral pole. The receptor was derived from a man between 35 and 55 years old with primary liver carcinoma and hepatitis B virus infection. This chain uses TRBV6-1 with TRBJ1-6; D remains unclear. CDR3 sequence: CAGAQASGNSPLHF. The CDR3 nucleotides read TGTGCTGGCGCTCAGGCGTCTGGGAATTCACCCCTCCACTTT.